This TCR beta chain was identified during a study of blood T cells in healthy people across ages. Study-wide results and limits: Naive T cell percentage showed a strong correlation with TCR beta diversity.

Primed by a sample-barcoded 5' primer and a J-beta primer mix, a second PCR proceeded for roughly 7 to 11 cycles. One entry per CDR3 protein results from TCRdb running MiXCR on the 5' RACE reads. The profile shows over 950,000 distinct CDR3 sequences, roughly two fifths of them singletons. The CDR3 is 14 residues long. The V and J ends lost 2 bases and 4 bases respectively, with 15 bases between them. Germline V gene sequence: CDR1 SQVTM, CDR2 ANQGSEA. This clonotype was seen a few times. No antigen is known for it. The chain has TRBV29-1 and TRBJ2-7; D remains unclear. This receptor was identified in a man aged 18 to 29 in good health. The sequenced material came from blood. As DNA, the CDR3 is TGCAGCGTTGAAACGGATTCTAACATATACGAGCAGTACTTC. Its protein is CSVETDSNIYEQYF.